The next 17 T cell receptor beta chains were all read from a single sample in a study of CD8+ T cells in alopecia areata. The treatment was: oral pan-JAK inhibitor, 5-10 mg twice daily. RNA was isolated and reverse transcribed to cDNA, the sequencing template. The protocol was immunoSEQ multiplex PCR, while the TCRdb copy is restricted to in-frame clones and leaves out a portion. The data contain more than 95,000 clones, approximately 59% of them singletons. The specimen comprised CD8+ T cells sorted from blood, sampled at week 4, from a patient treated with tofacitinib. Receptor source: a human donor with alopecia areata.

J is TRBJ1-2 and V is TRBV7-9; 8 bases are shared with TRBD1. Trimming cost V 5 bases and J 2 bases; bases outside gene matches: 4. This CDR3 has 14 amino acids. CDR1 and CDR2 (germline): SEHNR, FQNEAQ (reference sequence). CDR3 in amino acids: CASSPRTGNYGYTF. The DNA of the CDR3 is TGTGCCAGCAGCCCACGGACAGGGAACTATGGCTACACCTTC.

The chain is built from TRBV30 and TRBJ2-1, with D unclear. The CDR3 runs 13 residues. The V end was cut by 2 bases, the J end by 6 bases, with 11 bases between. Germline V gene data show CDR1 as GTSNPN and CDR2 as SVGIG (reference sequence). Here the CDR3 reads CAWSPLFGNEQFF. For the CDR3, the DNA is TGTGCCTGGAGTCCCCTTTTCGGCAATGAGCAGTTCTTC. The variable domain in full, completed from reference TRBV30 and TRBJ2-1, reads SQTIHQWPATLVQPVGSPLSLECTVEGTSNPNLYWYRQAAGRGLQLLFYSVGIGQISSEVPQNLSASRPQDRQFILSSKKLLLSDSGFYLCAWSPLFGNEQFFGPGTRLTVL.

The CDR3: CAWSPLGTGVGETQYF. The DNA for the CDR3 is TGTGCCTGGAGTCCTTTGGGGACAGGGGTGGGAGAGACCCAGTACTTC. The genes are TRBV30 and TRBJ2-5; the match to TRBD1 covers 10 bases. Trimming took 2 bases from V and 4 from J; bases not matched to a gene: 10. The CDR3 consists of 16 residues. In germline, CDR1 is GTSNPN, CDR2 SVGIG (reference sequence).

V and J are TRBV30 and TRBJ1-1; TRBD1 is a possible D gene (5 bases). The CDR3 has 15 amino acids. Looked up from germline, CDR1 is GTSNPN and CDR2 is SVGIG (reference sequence). Trimming removed 3 bases from V and 0 bases from J, with 14 bases in between. The CDR3 nucleotides are TGTGCCTGGAGCGTGCCGGGGGTGATGAACACTGAAGCTTTCTTT. Its protein is CAWSVPGVMNTEAFF.

V usage is TRBV7-9 and J usage is TRBJ2-7; D remains ambiguous. This CDR3 contains 13 residues. V lost 7 bases and J 3 bases, leaving 13 bases between the germline ends. Germline V gives CDR1 SEHNR, CDR2 FQNEAQ (reference sequence). The CDR3 spells CASTLGFSYEQYF. DNA of the CDR3: TGTGCCAGCACCCTCGGGTTCAGCTACGAGCAGTACTTC. The variable domain in full, completed from reference TRBV7-9 and TRBJ2-7, reads DTGVSQNPRHKITKRGQNVTFRCDPISEHNRLYWYRQTLGQGPEFLTYFQNEAQLEKSRLLSDRFSAERPKGSFSTLEIQRTEQGDSAMYLCASTLGFSYEQYFGPGTRLTVT.

The V gene is TRBV30, the J gene TRBJ2-5, with TRBD2 identical over 9 bases. The germline gives CDR1 GTSNPN, CDR2 SVGIG (reference sequence). J gave up 3 bases and V 3 bases, and 11 bases lay outside the gene matches. This CDR3 has 16 residues. This CDR3 is CAWRPGLAPIEETQYF. In nucleotides, the CDR3 is TGTGCCTGGAGGCCCGGACTAGCGCCGATCGAAGAGACCCAGTACTTC.

The chain links TRBV28 to TRBJ2-7; 10 nucleotides align to TRBD1. V lost 2 bases, J lost 0 bases, and 4 bases stayed unmatched. The CDR3 has 16 residues. Per the germline V gene, CDR1 is MDHEN and CDR2 is SYDVKM. CDR3: CASSLTGTGASYEQYF. The CDR3 DNA sequence: TGTGCCAGCAGTTTAACCGGGACAGGGGCCTCCTACGAGCAGTACTTC.

This clone was detected only a few times. The chain has TRBV7-9 and TRBJ1-2; TRBD1 aligns across 7 bases. CDR1 is SEHNR and CDR2 is FQNEAQ in the germline V gene (reference sequence). The CDR3 is made up of 15 amino acids. The V and J ends lost 9 bases and 5 bases, in that order; junction bases with no gene match: 15. The CDR3, as DNA: TGTGCCAGTCTCCCCAAAGGGGGCGCAGTTTATGGCTACACCTTC. This translates into CASLPKGGAVYGYTF.

V usage is TRBV28 and J usage is TRBJ2-5, with D perhaps matching TRBD2 (6 bases). Trimming removed 5 bases from V and 3 bases from J, with 13 bases in between. CDR3 length equals 14 residues. Germline V gene sequence: CDR1 MDHEN, CDR2 SYDVKM. CDR3 sequence reads: CASSPYWREETQYF. CDR3 DNA sequence: TGTGCCAGCAGTCCTTATTGGAGGGAAGAGACCCAGTACTTC.

The chain links TRBV30 to TRBJ1-4; 7 nucleotides agree with TRBD1. Trimming at V came to 5 bases and at J to 7 bases, leaving 7 bases not matched to a gene. From germline, CDR1 is GTSNPN and CDR2 SVGIG (reference sequence). The CDR3 contains 13 residues. The chain's CDR3 is CAWDPTGSEKLFF. The CDR3 DNA reads as TGTGCCTGGGACCCGACAGGGAGTGAAAAACTGTTTTTT.

This clone was seen more than once but under ten times. V and J are TRBV30 and TRBJ1-5, with a tentative D call TRBD1 (6 bases). V lost 1 base and J 5 bases, leaving 12 bases between the germline ends. Germline CDR1 and CDR2: GTSNPN and SVGIG (reference sequence). The CDR3 consists of 14 residues. CDR3: CAWSGGAGDQPQHF. In nucleotides, the CDR3 is TGTGCCTGGAGTGGAGGGGCAGGGGATCAGCCCCAGCATTTT.

The chain recombines TRBV15 with TRBJ2-7, with 8 bases identical to TRBD1. The V gene's germline CDR1 is LNHNV and CDR2 YYDKDF (reference sequence). The CDR3 covers 14 residues. V lost 2 bases and J lost 5; bases outside the gene matches: 5. In nucleotides, the CDR3 is TGTGCCACCAGCAGACGGACAGGGTATGACGAGCAGTACTTC. Its translation: CATSRRTGYDEQYF.

V and J are TRBV6-6 and TRBJ2-6; 7 nucleotides align to TRBD1. Germline V gene sequence: CDR1 MNHNY, CDR2 SVGAGI (reference sequence). The CDR3 spans 15 residues. V lost 7 bases, J lost 11 bases, and 14 bases stayed unmatched. CDR3 loop: CASTEWTGSFYVLTF. In nucleotides, the CDR3 is TGTGCCAGCACCGAATGGACAGGATCCTTTTACGTCCTGACTTTC.

The chain has TRBV30 and TRBJ1-2; D is possibly TRBD1 (6 bases). The ends were cut back, 3 bases at V and 5 bases at J, with 13 bases in the middle. CDR1 is GTSNPN and CDR2 is SVGIG in the germline V gene (reference sequence). The CDR3 is 13 amino acids. CDR3 sequence (DNA): TGTGCCTGGAGCGCCGGGACACTTTATGGCTACACCTTC. Its translation is CAWSAGTLYGYTF.

This clone was recorded only once. The chain combines TRBV4-1 with TRBJ2-7; no firm D call. The length of the CDR3 is 16 residues. Trimming left V 1 base short and J 3 bases short, with 16 bases between. Germline V CDR1 and CDR2: MGHRA, YSYEKL. The CDR3 sequence is CASSQAQDGRYYEQYF. The CDR3 nucleotides read TGCGCCAGCAGCCAAGCTCAGGACGGAAGGTACTACGAGCAGTACTTC.

The chain recombines TRBV4-1 with TRBJ1-4; D might be TRBD1 (6 bases). V lost 4 bases to trimming and J lost 8 bases, with 11 bases between them. Germline lookup yields CDR1 MGHRA and CDR2 YSYEKL. There are 13 residues in the CDR3. The CDR3 spells CASSLGHEEKLFF. Written as DNA, the CDR3 is TGCGCCAGCAGCCTGGGACACGAAGAAAAACTGTTTTTT.

The CDR3 bases are TGTGCCACGGGACAGGGGTACAATGAGCAGTTCTTC. This codes for CATGQGYNEQFF. The rearrangement joins TRBV6-5 to TRBJ2-1, with 10 positions matching TRBD1. After removal of 10 bases from V and 4 bases from J, the junction contained 1 base not matched to a gene. The length of the CDR3 is 12 residues. Germline loops: CDR1 MNHEY, CDR2 SVGAGI.